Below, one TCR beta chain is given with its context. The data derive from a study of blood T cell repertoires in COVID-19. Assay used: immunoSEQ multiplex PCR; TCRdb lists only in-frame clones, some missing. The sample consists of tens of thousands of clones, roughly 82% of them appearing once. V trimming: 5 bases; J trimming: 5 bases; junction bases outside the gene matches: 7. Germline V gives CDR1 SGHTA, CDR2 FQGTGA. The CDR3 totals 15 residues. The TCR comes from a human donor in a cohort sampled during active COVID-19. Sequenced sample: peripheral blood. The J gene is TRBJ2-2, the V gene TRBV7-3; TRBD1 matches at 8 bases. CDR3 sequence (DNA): TGTGCCAGCAGCCCCGGACAGGGCGGGACCGGGGAGCTGTTTTTT. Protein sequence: CASSPGQGGTGELFF.